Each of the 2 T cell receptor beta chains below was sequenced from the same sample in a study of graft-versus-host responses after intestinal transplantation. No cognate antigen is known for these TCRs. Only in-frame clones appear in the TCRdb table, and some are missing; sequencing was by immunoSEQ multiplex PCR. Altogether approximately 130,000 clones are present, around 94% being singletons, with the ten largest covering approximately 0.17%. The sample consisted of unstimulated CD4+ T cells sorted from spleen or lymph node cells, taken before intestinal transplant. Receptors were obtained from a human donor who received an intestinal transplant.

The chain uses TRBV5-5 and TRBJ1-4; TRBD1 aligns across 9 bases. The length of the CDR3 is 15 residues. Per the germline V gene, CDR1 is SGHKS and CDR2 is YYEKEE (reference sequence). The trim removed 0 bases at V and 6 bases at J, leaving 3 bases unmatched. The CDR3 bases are TGTGCCAGCAGCTTGGCCTGGGACAGGGATGAAAAACTGTTTTTT. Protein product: CASSLAWDRDEKLFF.

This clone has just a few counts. In DNA form, the CDR3 reads TGTGCCAGCAGTTACTCGGTCCCGGGTAGGGATGGCTACACCTTC. Amino acids: CASSYSVPGRDGYTF. V gene TRBV6-5 combines with J gene TRBJ1-2; D uncertain. Germline V gene sequence: CDR1 MNHEY, CDR2 SVGAGI. Trimming cost V 0 bases and J 6 bases, with 14 bases left between them. The CDR3 runs 15 residues.